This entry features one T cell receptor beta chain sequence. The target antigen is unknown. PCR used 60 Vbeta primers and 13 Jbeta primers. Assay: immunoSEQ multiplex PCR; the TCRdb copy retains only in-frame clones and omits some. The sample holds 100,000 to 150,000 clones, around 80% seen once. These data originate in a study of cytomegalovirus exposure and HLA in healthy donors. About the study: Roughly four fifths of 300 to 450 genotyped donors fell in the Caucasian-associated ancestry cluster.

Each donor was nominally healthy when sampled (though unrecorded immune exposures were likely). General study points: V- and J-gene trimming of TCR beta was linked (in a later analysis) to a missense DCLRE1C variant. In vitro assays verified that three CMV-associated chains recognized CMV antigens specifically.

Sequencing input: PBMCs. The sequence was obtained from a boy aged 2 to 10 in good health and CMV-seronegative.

CDR3 in amino acids: CASSGKGGNDGSPLHF. CDR3 DNA: TGTGCCAGCAGTGGAAAAGGGGGCAATGATGGATCACCCCTCCACTTT. The rearrangement links TRBV2 to TRBJ1-6, with 7 nucleotides matching TRBD1. Germline trimming cut 4 bases from V and 10 bases from J; bases unmatched to any gene: 13. The CDR3 totals 16 residues. Germline CDR1 and CDR2: SNHLY and FYNNEI.